This TCR beta chain emerged from a study of cytomegalovirus exposure and HLA in healthy donors. PCR was performed using 60 Vbeta and 13 Jbeta primers. Data came from immunoSEQ multiplex PCR; TCRdb stores just in-frame clones and leaves some out. The sample has fewer than 200,000 clones, roughly 80% seen once. The donors comprised healthy bone marrow donors. The CDR3 is 18 residues long. Germline V gives CDR1 MNHNS, CDR2 SASEGT. V dropped 3 bases and J dropped 5; count of bases not matched to a gene: 11. Study-wide points: Most subjects had HLA-A and HLA-B alleles reportedly predicted accurately by TCR beta sequences. Across all donors, roughly uniform sequencing depth was an assumption of the presence/absence analyses. Most CMV-associated TCR beta chains were later found to appear HLA-restricted.

Concerning this clone: As yet, its antigen is unknown.

The sequenced material came from PBMCs. The chain uses TRBV6-1 and TRBJ2-1; TRBD2 matches 12 bases. The sequence was collected from a female donor in good health and CMV-seronegative. The CDR3 coding sequence is TGTGCCAGCAGTGATCAAATGGCTAGCGGGGGGGTTAACAATGAGCAGTTCTTC. This codes for CASSDQMASGGVNNEQFF.